The 18 T cell receptor beta chains in this list originate from one sample, sequenced in a study of blood T cell repertoires in COVID-19. Profiling relied on immunoSEQ multiplex PCR, and the TCRdb table lists in-frame clones only, not all of them. The data contain roughly 230,000 clones, around four fifths of them seen just once; the ten biggest clones take up approximately 8.6%. Sequencing was performed on peripheral blood. The receptors come from a man in his forties or fifties with active or convalescent COVID-19.

The genes are TRBV2 and TRBJ1-1; D call uncertain. V lost 6 bases and J lost 0, with 8 bases in between. Germline values: CDR1 SNHLY, CDR2 FYNNEI. The CDR3 extends over 13 amino acids. The chain's CDR3 is CASRGHMNTEAFF. The CDR3 nucleotides read TGTGCCAGCAGGGGCCATATGAACACTGAAGCTTTCTTT.

This rearrangement joins TRBV11-3 to TRBJ2-7; D is possibly TRBD1 (6 bases). Germline V CDR1 and CDR2: SGHNT, YENEEA. The CDR3 runs to 15 residues. V lost 2 bases, J lost 1 base, and 12 bases lay in between. In DNA form, the CDR3 reads TGTGCCAGCAGCTTACAGGGGTCGACTTCCTACGAGCAGTACTTC. The encoded protein is CASSLQGSTSYEQYF. Full variable domain (remainder filled in from reference TRBV11-3 and TRBJ2-7): EAGVVQSPRYKIIEKKQPVAFWCNPISGHNTLYWYLQNLGQGPELLIRYENEEAVDDSQLPKDRFSAERLKGVDSTLKIQPAELGDSAVYLCASSLQGSTSYEQYFGPGTRLTVT.

The chain recombines TRBV18 with TRBJ1-6; D may be TRBD1 (6 bases). This CDR3 has 16 amino acids. CDR1 and CDR2 from the germline V gene are KGHSH and LQKENI. The ends were cut back, 0 bases at V and 7 bases at J, with 13 bases in the middle. This CDR3 reads CASSPPQQGYNSPLHF. The CDR3 region has the DNA TGTGCCAGCTCACCACCCCAGCAGGGGTACAATTCACCCCTCCACTTT.

V gene TRBV7-9 combines with J gene TRBJ2-3, with D possibly TRBD2 on 5 matching bases. Trimming cost V 0 bases and J 6 bases, with 7 bases left between them. CDR1 is SEHNR, CDR2 FQNEAQ, per germline (reference sequence). This CDR3 has 13 residues. In DNA form, the CDR3 reads TGTGCCAGCAGCTTAGCGGGAGCGGATACGCAGTATTTT. Its translation is CASSLAGADTQYF.

This clone was recorded only once. The chain recombines TRBV9 with TRBJ2-5; TRBD1 agrees at 12 bases. Germline V gives CDR1 SGDLS, CDR2 YYNGEE. V was pared by 3 bases and J by 4 bases, with 7 bases of the junction left unmatched. The CDR3 extends over 16 amino acids. CDR3 sequence reads: CASSGRDRGLGETQYF. Here the CDR3 DNA reads TGTGCCAGCAGCGGTCGGGACAGGGGGCTCGGAGAGACCCAGTACTTC.

This chain links TRBV5-6 with TRBJ1-6; D is ambiguous. The CDR3 totals 14 residues. The germline V gene encodes CDR1 SGHDT and CDR2 YYEEEE. Trimming removed 2 bases from V and 9 bases from J, with 12 bases in between. CDR3 DNA sequence: TGTGCCAGCAGCTTCGGGGTGTTGGGTTCACCCCTCCACTTT. It yields the protein CASSFGVLGSPLHF.

V gene TRBV5-1 combines with J gene TRBJ1-5, with 8 bases aligning to TRBD1. The CDR3 contains 14 residues. In germline, CDR1 is SGHRS, CDR2 YFSETQ. Unmatched junction bases numbered 7, after V lost 4 bases and J lost 7 bases. The CDR3 DNA follows: TGCGCCAGCAGCCCCGGACAGGGACACCAGCCCCAGCATTTT. It encodes CASSPGQGHQPQHF.

V is TRBV19 and J is TRBJ2-3; 7 bases align to TRBD2. The germline V gene has CDR1 LNHDA and CDR2 SQIVND (reference sequence). The CDR3 length is 15 residues. J was trimmed by 9 bases and V by 3 bases; bases with no gene match: 12. The CDR3 is CASSMGGAPLGTQYF. In nucleotides, the CDR3 is TGTGCCAGTAGTATGGGAGGGGCACCCTTGGGGACGCAGTATTTT.

As for this clone: One junction end does not reproduce the germline sequence, and a read error may be involved. The rearrangement uses TRBV7-7 and TRBJ2-5; TRBD2 matches at 8 bases. The length of the CDR3 is 16 residues. Per germline, CDR1 SSHAT and CDR2 FNYEAQ (reference sequence). CDR3 in DNA: TGTGCTAGCAGCTTAATGATCGCGGGAGGCCAAGAGACCCAGTACTTC. It specifies CASSLMIAGGQETQYF.

This chain uses TRBV19 with TRBJ2-3; 7 bases match TRBD2. Germline V gives CDR1 LNHDA, CDR2 SQIVND (reference sequence). Trimming at V came to 7 bases and at J to 6 bases, leaving 16 bases not matched to a gene. The CDR3 length is 16 residues. The CDR3 DNA reads as TGTGCCAGTACGGGAGGTTTACGGCAGGGTGGGGATACGCAGTATTTT. Translated: CASTGGLRQGGDTQYF.

The chain couples TRBV28 to TRBJ2-5, with TRBD1 as a possible D gene (5 bases). The CDR3 is 13 residues long. Trimming stripped 5 bases from V and 4 bases from J, with 11 bases between. Germline-derived CDR1 and CDR2 are MDHEN and SYDVKM. The CDR3 loop is CASSDDRRETQYF. The CDR3 DNA reads as TGTGCCAGCAGTGACGACAGAAGAGAGACCCAGTACTTC.

The chain recombines TRBV6-4 with TRBJ2-3; tentative D call: TRBD2 (5 bases). V lost 2 bases and J 8 bases, leaving 11 bases between the germline ends. This CDR3 has 13 amino acids. The germline gives CDR1 MRHNA, CDR2 SNTAGT. CDR3 protein: CASSDHEGGTQYF. The CDR3 DNA follows: TGTGCCAGCAGTGACCACGAAGGAGGTACGCAGTATTTT.

The rearrangement joins TRBV6-5 to TRBJ1-1; D ambiguous. The CDR3 sequence is 14 residues long. The V end lost 5 bases, the J end lost 1 base, and 11 bases lay between the germline ends. Per the germline V gene, CDR1 is MNHEY and CDR2 is SVGAGI. The CDR3 protein is CASSPAAPNTEAFF. In DNA, the CDR3 is TGTGCCAGCAGTCCCGCGGCCCCGAACACTGAAGCTTTCTTT.

CDR3: CASSPNNRETETQYF. The CDR3 DNA is TGTGCCAGCTCCCCGAATAACAGGGAGACCGAGACCCAGTACTTC. The genes are TRBV18 and TRBJ2-5, with D tentatively TRBD1 (6 bases). The CDR3 covers 15 residues. Germline values: CDR1 KGHSH, CDR2 LQKENI. V lost 6 bases, J lost 5 bases, and 19 bases lay in between.

V gene TRBV4-3 combines with J gene TRBJ2-1; 8 nucleotides align to TRBD2. This CDR3 is built from 16 residues. After removal of 4 bases from V and 1 base from J, the junction contained 6 bases not matched to a gene. CDR1 LGHNA and CDR2 YSLEER come from the germline V gene. This CDR3 is CASSLGTRGSYNEQFF. The DNA of the CDR3 is TGCGCCAGCAGCCTGGGGACTAGGGGGTCCTACAATGAGCAGTTCTTC.

V usage is TRBV28 and J usage is TRBJ2-5, with TRBD1 as a possible D gene (5 bases). CDR3 length: 13 amino acids. V lost 7 bases and J lost 4, with 13 bases in between. Germline CDR1 reads MDHEN; CDR2 reads SYDVKM. In DNA form, the CDR3 reads TGTGCCAGCAAACCTCCAGGGCGAGAGACCCAGTACTTC. Residues: CASKPPGRETQYF. The variable domain in full, completed from reference TRBV28 and TRBJ2-5, reads DVKVTQSSRYLVKRTGEKVFLECVQDMDHENMFWYRQDPGLGLRLIYFSYDVKMKEKGDIPEGYSVSREKKERFSLILESASTNQTSMYLCASKPPGRETQYFGPGTRLLVL.

The genes are TRBV19 and TRBJ2-3; 10 bases are shared with TRBD2. Trimming removed 5 bases from V and 3 bases from J; junction bases left unmatched: 8. The CDR3 runs 16 residues. Germline V gene data show CDR1 as LNHDA and CDR2 as SQIVND (reference sequence). CDR3 sequence reads: CASSDPSGGGTDTQYF. CDR3 nucleotide sequence: TGTGCCAGTAGTGACCCTAGCGGGGGCGGGACAGATACGCAGTATTTT.

The V call is TRBV6-2 or TRBV6-3, the J call TRBJ1-5, with no clear D. This CDR3 region has 15 residues. Trimming shortened V by 6 bases and J by 0 bases, and 12 bases separated the two germline ends. Germline-derived CDR1 and CDR2 are MNHEY and SVGEGT. In DNA, the CDR3 is TGTGCCAGCAGCCCTAACCCGGTTAGCAATCAGCCCCAGCATTTT. It yields the protein CASSPNPVSNQPQHF.